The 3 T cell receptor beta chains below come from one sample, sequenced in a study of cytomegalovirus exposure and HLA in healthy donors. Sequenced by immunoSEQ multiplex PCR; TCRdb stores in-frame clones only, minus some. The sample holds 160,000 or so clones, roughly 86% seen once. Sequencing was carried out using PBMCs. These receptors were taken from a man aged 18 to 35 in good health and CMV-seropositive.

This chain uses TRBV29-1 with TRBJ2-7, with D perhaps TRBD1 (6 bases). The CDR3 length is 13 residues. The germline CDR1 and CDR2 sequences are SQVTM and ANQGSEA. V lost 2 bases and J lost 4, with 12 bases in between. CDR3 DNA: TGCAGCGTTGAAAACAGGGATACATACGAGCAGTACTTC. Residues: CSVENRDTYEQYF.

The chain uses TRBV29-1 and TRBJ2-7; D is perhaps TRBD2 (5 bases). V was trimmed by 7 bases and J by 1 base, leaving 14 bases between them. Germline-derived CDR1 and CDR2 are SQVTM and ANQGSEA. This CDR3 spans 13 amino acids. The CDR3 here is CSARGGVSYEQYF. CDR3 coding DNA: TGCAGCGCCCGTGGAGGAGTATCCTACGAGCAGTACTTC.

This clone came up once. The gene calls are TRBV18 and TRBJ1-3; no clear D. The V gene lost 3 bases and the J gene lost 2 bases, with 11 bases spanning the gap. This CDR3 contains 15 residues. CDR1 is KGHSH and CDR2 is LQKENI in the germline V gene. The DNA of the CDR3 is TGTGCCAGCTCACCTACCGACACACCTGGAAACACCATATATTTT. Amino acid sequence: CASSPTDTPGNTIYF.